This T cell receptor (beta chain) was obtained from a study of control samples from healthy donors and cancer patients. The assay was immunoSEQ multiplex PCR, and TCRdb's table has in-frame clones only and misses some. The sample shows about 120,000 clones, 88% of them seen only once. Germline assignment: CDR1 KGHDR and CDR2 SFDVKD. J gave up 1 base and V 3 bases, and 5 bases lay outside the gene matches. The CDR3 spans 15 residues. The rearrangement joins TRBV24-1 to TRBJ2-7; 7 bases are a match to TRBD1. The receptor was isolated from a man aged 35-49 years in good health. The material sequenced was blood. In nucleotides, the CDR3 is TGTGCCACCAGTGATGCACGACAGGGTTCCTACGAGCAGTACTTC. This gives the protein CATSDARQGSYEQYF.